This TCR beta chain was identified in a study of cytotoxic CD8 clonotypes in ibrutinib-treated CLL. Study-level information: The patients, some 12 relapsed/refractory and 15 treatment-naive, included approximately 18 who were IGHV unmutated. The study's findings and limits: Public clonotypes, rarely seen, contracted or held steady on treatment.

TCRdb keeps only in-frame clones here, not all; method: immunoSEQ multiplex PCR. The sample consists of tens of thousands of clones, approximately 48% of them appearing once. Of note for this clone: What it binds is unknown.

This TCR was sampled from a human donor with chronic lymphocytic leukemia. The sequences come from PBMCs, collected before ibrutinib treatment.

As DNA, the CDR3 is TGTGCCAGCAGCGTCGGGCAGCTTAATATCTACGAGCAGTACTTC. This gives the protein CASSVGQLNIYEQYF. This rearrangement joins TRBV7-9 to TRBJ2-7, with D uncertain. This CDR3 has 15 amino acids. CDR1 is SEHNR and CDR2 is FQNEAQ in the germline V gene (reference sequence). The V and J ends lost 5 bases and 3 bases respectively, with 17 bases between them.